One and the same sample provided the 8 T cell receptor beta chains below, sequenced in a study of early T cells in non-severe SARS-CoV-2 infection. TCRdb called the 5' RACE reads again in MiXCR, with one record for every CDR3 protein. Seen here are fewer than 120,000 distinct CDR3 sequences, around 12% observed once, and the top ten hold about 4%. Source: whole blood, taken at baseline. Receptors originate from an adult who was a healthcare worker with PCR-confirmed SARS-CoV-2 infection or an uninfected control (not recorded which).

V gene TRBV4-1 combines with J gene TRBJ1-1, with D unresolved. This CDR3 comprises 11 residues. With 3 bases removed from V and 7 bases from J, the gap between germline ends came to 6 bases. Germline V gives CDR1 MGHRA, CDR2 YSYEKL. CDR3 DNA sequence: TGCGCCAGCAGCCAGGCTGGTGAAGCTTTCTTT. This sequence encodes CASSQAGEAFF.

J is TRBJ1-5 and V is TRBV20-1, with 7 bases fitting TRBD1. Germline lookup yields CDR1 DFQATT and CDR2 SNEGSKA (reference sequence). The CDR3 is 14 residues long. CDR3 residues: CSVVRDSSNQPQHF. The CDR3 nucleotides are TGCAGCGTCGTCCGGGACAGTAGCAATCAGCCCCAGCATTTT.

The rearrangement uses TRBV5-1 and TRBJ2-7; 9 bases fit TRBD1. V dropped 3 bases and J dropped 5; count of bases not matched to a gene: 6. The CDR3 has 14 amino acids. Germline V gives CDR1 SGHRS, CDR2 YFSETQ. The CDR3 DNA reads TGCGCCAGCAGCTCCGGGACAGGGTCCCACGAGCAGTACTTC. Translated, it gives CASSSGTGSHEQYF.

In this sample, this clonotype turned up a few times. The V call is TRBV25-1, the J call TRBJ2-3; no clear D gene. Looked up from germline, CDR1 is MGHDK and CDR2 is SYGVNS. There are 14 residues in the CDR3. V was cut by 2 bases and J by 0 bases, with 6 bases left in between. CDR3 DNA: TGTGCCAGCAGTGAACCCAGGAGCACAGATACGCAGTATTTT. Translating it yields CASSEPRSTDTQYF.

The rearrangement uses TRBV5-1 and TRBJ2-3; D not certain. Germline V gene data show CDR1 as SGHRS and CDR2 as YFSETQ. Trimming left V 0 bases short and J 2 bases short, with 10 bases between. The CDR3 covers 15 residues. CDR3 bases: TGCGCCAGCAGCTTGGTAGGGCTCCTCACAGATACGCAGTATTTT. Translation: CASSLVGLLTDTQYF.

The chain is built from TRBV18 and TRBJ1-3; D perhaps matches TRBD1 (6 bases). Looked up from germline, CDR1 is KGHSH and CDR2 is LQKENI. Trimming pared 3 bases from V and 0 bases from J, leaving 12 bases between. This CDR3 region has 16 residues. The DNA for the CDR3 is TGTGCCAGCTCACCCGCCGGGACAAACTCTGGAAACACCATATATTTT. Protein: CASSPAGTNSGNTIYF.

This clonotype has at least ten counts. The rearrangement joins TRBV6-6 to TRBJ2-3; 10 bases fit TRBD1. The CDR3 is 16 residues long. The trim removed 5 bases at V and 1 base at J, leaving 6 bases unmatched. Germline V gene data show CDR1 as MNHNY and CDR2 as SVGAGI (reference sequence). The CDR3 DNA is TGTGCCAGCAGTACATGGACAGGGGGTGGCACAGATACGCAGTATTTT. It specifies CASSTWTGGGTDTQYF.

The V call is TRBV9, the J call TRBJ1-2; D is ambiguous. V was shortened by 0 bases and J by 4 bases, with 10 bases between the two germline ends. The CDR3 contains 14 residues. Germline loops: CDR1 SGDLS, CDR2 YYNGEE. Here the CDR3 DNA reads TGTGCCAGCAGCGTAGAATTAGGGTCCTATGGCTACACCTTC. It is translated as CASSVELGSYGYTF.